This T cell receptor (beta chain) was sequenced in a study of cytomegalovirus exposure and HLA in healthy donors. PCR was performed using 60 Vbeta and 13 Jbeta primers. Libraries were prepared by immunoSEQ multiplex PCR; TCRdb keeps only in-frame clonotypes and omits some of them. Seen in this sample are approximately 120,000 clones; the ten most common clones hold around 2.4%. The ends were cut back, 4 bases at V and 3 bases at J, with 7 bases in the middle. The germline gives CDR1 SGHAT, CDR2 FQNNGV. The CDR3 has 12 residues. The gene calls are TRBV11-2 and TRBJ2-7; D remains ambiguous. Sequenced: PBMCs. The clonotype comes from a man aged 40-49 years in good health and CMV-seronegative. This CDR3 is CASSSPIYEQYF. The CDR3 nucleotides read TGTGCCAGCAGCTCCCCCATCTACGAGCAGTACTTC.